The rows below give T cell receptor beta chains drawn from one sample of a study of control samples from healthy donors and cancer patients. Generated by immunoSEQ multiplex PCR, the TCRdb table keeps only in-frame clones and is missing some. Of tens of thousands of clones listed, 85% to 95% are singletons. The specimen sequenced was blood. The receptors originated from a woman aged 25 to 39 in good health. CDR3s include the opening cysteine and the closing phenylalanine or tryptophan. The order of the fields is clone size, J gene, V gene, D gene, CDR3 DNA, CDR3 protein. The D gene is left open where the match is weak. Only some rows state a clone size, as once, few, many or a class for expanded clones.

clone size: -; J gene: TRBJ2-7; V gene: TRBV6-5; D gene: -; CDR3 DNA: TGTGCCAGCAGTTACTCGAAAGAGGGTCTCTACGAGCAGTACTTC; CDR3 protein: CASSYSKEGLYEQYF
clone size: -; J gene: TRBJ1-5; V gene: TRBV5-1; D gene: TRBD1; CDR3 DNA: TGCGCCAGCAGCTTGGAGGGGCAGGGGGGGCAGCCCCAGCATTTT; CDR3 protein: CASSLEGQGGQPQHF
clone size: -; J gene: TRBJ1-1; V gene: TRBV28; D gene: -; CDR3 DNA: TGTGCCAGCCATCCCATGGGGCGGGAGAACACTGAAGCTTTCTTT; CDR3 protein: CASHPMGRENTEAFF
clone size: -; J gene: TRBJ1-1; V gene: TRBV7-3; D gene: -; CDR3 DNA: TGTGCCAGCAGCGAAAGGGGAACCCGGGAACTATGGGACACTGAAGCTTTCTTT; CDR3 protein: CASSERGTRELWDTEAFF
clone size: -; J gene: TRBJ1-5; V gene: TRBV2; D gene: -; CDR3 DNA: TGTGCCAGCATCCCCGGGCTCGGTGGCAATCAGCCCCAGCATTTT; CDR3 protein: CASIPGLGGNQPQHF
clone size: -; J gene: TRBJ2-2; V gene: TRBV7-3; D gene: -; CDR3 DNA: TGTGCCAGCAGCAACAGGGCCGGAACCGGGGAGCTGTTTTTT; CDR3 protein: CASSNRAGTGELFF
clone size: few; J gene: TRBJ2-2; V gene: TRBV19; D gene: -; CDR3 DNA: TGTGCCAGTACCCTCCGCGGGGTCACCGGGGAGCTGTTTTTT; CDR3 protein: CASTLRGVTGELFF
clone size: -; J gene: TRBJ2-5; V gene: TRBV24-1; D gene: -; CDR3 DNA: TGTGCCACCAGTGATTTGCAGACCCAGTACTTC; CDR3 protein: CATSDLQTQYF
clone size: -; J gene: TRBJ2-7; V gene: TRBV14; D gene: -; CDR3 DNA: TGTGCCAGCAGCCAAGACAGTCTTAGCTCCTACGAGCAGTACTTC; CDR3 protein: CASSQDSLSSYEQYF
clone size: -; J gene: TRBJ1-2; V gene: TRBV7-3; D gene: -; CDR3 DNA: TGTGCCAGCAGCCCACCCCATGTAGGCCTTAGGACCTATGGCTACACCTTC; CDR3 protein: CASSPPHVGLRTYGYTF
clone size: -; J gene: TRBJ1-1; V gene: TRBV5-4; D gene: -; CDR3 DNA: TGTGCCAGCAGCTTGTGGTCGGGAACTGAAGCTTTCTTT; CDR3 protein: CASSLWSGTEAFF